The rows below give T cell receptor beta chains drawn from one sample of a study of blood T cell repertoires in COVID-19. The assay was immunoSEQ multiplex PCR, and TCRdb's table has in-frame clones only and misses some. The profile shows approximately 190,000 clones, 75% to 90% of them singletons. Specimen: peripheral blood. All receptors come from a man aged 55 to 70 with acute or convalescent COVID-19. Each CDR3 is given with its conserved first and last residue. The D gene is left open where the match is weak. Only part of the rows carry a size: once, few, many, or a class if the clone is expanded.

>-|14|TRBJ2-7|TRBV5-4|TRBD1
TGTGCCAGCAGCTTGGCCGGACAGGCCTACGAGCAGTACTTC
CASSLAGQAYEQYF
>-|14|TRBJ1-6|TRBV6-1|TRBD1
TGTGCCAGCACCGACAGGGGGCTGAATTCACCCCTCCACTTT
CASTDRGLNSPLHF
>few|13|TRBJ2-1|TRBV27|TRBD2
TGTGCCAGCACTAGCGGGCTGCATGATGAGCAGTTCTTC
CASTSGLHDEQFF
>-|15|TRBJ2-1|TRBV30|TRBD2
TGTGCCTGGAGTGCCTTAGCGGGAGTGGTCGATGAGCAGTTCTTC
CAWSALAGVVDEQFF
>-|14|TRBJ2-3|TRBV24-1|-
TGTGCCACCAGTGATGGGGGGGCCCTAGATACGCAGTATTTT
CATSDGGALDTQYF
>few|15|TRBJ2-7|TRBV6-6|TRBD2
TGTGCCAGCAGTTACCCAGGACTAGCCGGTTACGAGCAGTACTTC
CASSYPGLAGYEQYF
>-|16|TRBJ2-1|TRBV5-8|TRBD1
TGTGCCAGCAGCACCACATACTCCCGGGACAGTACTTCAGGGCTCTTC
CASSTTYSRDSTSGLF
>-|17|TRBJ2-1|TRBV19|TRBD2
TGTGCCAGTAGTCCCCAACTAGGACTAGCGGAAGTAAATGAGCAGTTCTTC
CASSPQLGLAEVNEQFF
>few|16|TRBJ2-1|TRBV4-3|TRBD2
TGCGCCAGCAGCCAAGATGGGACTAGCGGGGGCGATGAGCAGTTCTTC
CASSQDGTSGGDEQFF
>few|12|TRBJ2-7|TRBV29-1|TRBD1
TGCAGCGCGGGACAGGGTTTATACGAGCAGTACTTC
CSAGQGLYEQYF
>-|17|TRBJ1-4|TRBV3-1/TRBV3-2|-
TGTGCCAGCAGCCAAGAGCCCCCTCAGGGGACTAATGAAAAACTGTTTTTT
CASSQEPPQGTNEKLFF
>-|14|TRBJ2-3|TRBV5-1|-
TGCGCCAGCCTAGAGGGAGAGAGCACAGATACGCAGTATTTT
CASLEGESTDTQYF
>-|13|TRBJ1-6|TRBV12-3/TRBV12-4|-
TGTGCCGGGGCGAGGCAGGGAGGTTCACCCCTCCACTTT
CAGARQGGSPLHF
>once|15|TRBJ2-1|TRBV10-1|-
TGCGCCAGCAGAGCGCCGGGACTTCCCTACAATGAGCAGTTCTTC
CASRAPGLPYNEQFF
>-|15|TRBJ2-3|TRBV9|TRBD2
TGTGCCAGCAGCGTAGCAGCGGGAGGCCCAGATACGCAGTATTTT
CASSVAAGGPDTQYF
>-|17|TRBJ2-3|TRBV6-1|-
TGTGCCAGCAGTGAAGAGGTGGGGGGGCGAGGCACAGATACGCAGTATTTT
CASSEEVGGRGTDTQYF
>-|13|TRBJ1-1|TRBV6-5|-
TGTGCCAGCCACGTCAGGGGGAACACTGAAGCTTTCTTT
CASHVRGNTEAFF
>-|17|TRBJ2-3|TRBV5-4|TRBD2
TGTGCCAGCAGCTTGAGGACTAGCGGGGGGCGAACAGATACGCAGTATTTT
CASSLRTSGGRTDTQYF
>-|15|TRBJ1-1|TRBV13|TRBD1
TGTGCCAGCAGCCGGCGGACAGGGGGCGGCCCTGAAGCTTTCTTT
CASSRRTGGGPEAFF
>-|15|TRBJ2-3|TRBV6-6|-
TGTGCCAGCAGTTACAACCCAACTAGCACAGATACGCAGTATTTT
CASSYNPTSTDTQYF
>-|15|TRBJ1-5|TRBV7-4|-
TGTGCCAGCAGCTTATCGGGCCCCCAGGGGAAGCCCCAGCATTTT
CASSLSGPQGKPQHF
>-|16|TRBJ1-6|TRBV5-1|-
TGCGCCAGCAGCTTAGACACCAACCTAAATAATTCACCCCTCCACTTT
CASSLDTNLNNSPLHF
>-|14|TRBJ2-5|TRBV5-1|-
TGCGCCAGCAGCCCGGACGGGACTTCGCGGACCCAGTACTTC
CASSPDGTSRTQYF
>few|14|TRBJ1-5|TRBV2|-
TGTGCCAGCAGTGAAGGGGGGGGGCCTCAGCCCCAGCATTTT
CASSEGGGPQPQHF
>-|15|TRBJ2-1|TRBV18|TRBD2
TGTGCCAGCTCACCACGGGCTAGCGGGAGTAATGAGCAGTTCTTC
CASSPRASGSNEQFF
>-|13|TRBJ2-7|TRBV29-1|-
TGCAGCGTTGTTGTACAGGACAACTACGAGCAGTACTTC
CSVVVQDNYEQYF
>-|17|TRBJ2-7|TRBV10-3|-
TGTGCCATCAGTTACCAAGCGGCCTCCCCAAGCTCCTACGAGCAGTACTTC
CAISYQAASPSSYEQYF
>-|16|TRBJ1-5|TRBV4-1|TRBD1
TGCGCCAGCAGCCAAGGGGACAGGGGGCCGAATCAGCCCCAGCATTTT
CASSQGDRGPNQPQHF
>once|13|TRBJ1-5|TRBV12-3/TRBV12-4|-
TGTGCCAGCAGTTTAGAGAGGGTCCAGCCCCAGCATTTT
CASSLERVQPQHF
>-|14|TRBJ2-1|TRBV18|-
TGTGCCAGCTCACCACAGGAGGGGAACAATGAGCAGTTCTTC
CASSPQEGNNEQFF